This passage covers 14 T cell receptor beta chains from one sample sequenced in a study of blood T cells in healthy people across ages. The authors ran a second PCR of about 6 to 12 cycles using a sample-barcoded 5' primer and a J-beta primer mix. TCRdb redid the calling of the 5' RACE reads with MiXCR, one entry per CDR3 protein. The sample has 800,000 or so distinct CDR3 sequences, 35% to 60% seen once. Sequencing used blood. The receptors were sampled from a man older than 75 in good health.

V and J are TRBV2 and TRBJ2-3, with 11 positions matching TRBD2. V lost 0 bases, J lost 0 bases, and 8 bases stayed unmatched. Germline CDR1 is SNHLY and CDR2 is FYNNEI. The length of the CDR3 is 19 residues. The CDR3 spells CASSEAPGTSGTSTDTQYF. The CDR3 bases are TGTGCCAGCAGTGAAGCCCCCGGGACTAGCGGAACTAGCACAGATACGCAGTATTTT.

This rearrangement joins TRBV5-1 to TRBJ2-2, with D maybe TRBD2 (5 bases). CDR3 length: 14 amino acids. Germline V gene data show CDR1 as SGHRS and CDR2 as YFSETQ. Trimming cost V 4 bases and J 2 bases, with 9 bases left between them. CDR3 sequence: CASSPGSNTGELFF. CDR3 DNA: TGCGCCAGCAGCCCGGGATCTAACACCGGGGAGCTGTTTTTT. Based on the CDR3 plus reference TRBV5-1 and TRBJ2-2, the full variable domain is KAGVTQTPRYLIKTRGQQVTLSCSPISGHRSVSWYQQTPGQGLQFLFEYFSETQRNKGNFPGRFSGRQFSNSRSEMNVSTLELGDSALYLCASSPGSNTGELFFGEGSRLTVL.

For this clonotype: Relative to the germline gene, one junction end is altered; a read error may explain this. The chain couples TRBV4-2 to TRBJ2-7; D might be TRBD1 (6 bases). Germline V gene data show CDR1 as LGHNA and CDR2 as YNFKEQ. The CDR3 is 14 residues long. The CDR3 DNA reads TGTGCCATCAGCCAAGAGGGACACCCAAATGAGCAGTACTTC. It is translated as CAISQEGHPNEQYF.

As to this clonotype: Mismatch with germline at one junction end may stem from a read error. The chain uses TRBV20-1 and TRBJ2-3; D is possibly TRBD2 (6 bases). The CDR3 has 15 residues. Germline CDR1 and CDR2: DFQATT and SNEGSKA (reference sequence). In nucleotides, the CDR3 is TGTAGTGCGCATGCACTAGCCGGGGTAAAAGGTACGCAGTATTTT. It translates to CSAHALAGVKGTQYF.

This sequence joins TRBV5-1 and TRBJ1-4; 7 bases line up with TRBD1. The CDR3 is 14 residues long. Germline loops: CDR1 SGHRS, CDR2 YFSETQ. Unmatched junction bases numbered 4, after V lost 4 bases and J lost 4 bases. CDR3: CASSGGTVNEKLFF. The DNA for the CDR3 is TGCGCCAGCAGCGGCGGGACAGTTAATGAAAAACTGTTTTTT.

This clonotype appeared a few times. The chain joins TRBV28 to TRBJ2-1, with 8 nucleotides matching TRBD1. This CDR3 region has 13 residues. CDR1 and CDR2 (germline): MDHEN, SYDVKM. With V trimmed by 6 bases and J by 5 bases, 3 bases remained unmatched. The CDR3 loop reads CASSRQGHNEQFF. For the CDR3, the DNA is TGTGCCAGCAGCCGACAGGGGCACAATGAGCAGTTCTTC. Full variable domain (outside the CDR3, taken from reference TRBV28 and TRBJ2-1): DVKVTQSSRYLVKRTGEKVFLECVQDMDHENMFWYRQDPGLGLRLIYFSYDVKMKEKGDIPEGYSVSREKKERFSLILESASTNQTSMYLCASSRQGHNEQFFGPGTRLTVL.

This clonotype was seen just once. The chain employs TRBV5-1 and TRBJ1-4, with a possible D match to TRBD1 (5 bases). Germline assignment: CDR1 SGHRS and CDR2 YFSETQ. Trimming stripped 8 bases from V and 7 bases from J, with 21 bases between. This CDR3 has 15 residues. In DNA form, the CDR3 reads TGCGCCAGTCAAACCGGGAGCGCAAGGGGTGAAAAACTGTTTTTT. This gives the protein CASQTGSARGEKLFF.

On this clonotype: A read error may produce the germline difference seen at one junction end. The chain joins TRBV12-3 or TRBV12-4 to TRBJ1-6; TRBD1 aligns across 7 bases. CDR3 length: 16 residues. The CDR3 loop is CASSSKWDRSNSPLHF. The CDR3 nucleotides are TGTGCTAGCAGCTCCAAATGGGACAGAAGTAATTCACCCCTCCACTTT.

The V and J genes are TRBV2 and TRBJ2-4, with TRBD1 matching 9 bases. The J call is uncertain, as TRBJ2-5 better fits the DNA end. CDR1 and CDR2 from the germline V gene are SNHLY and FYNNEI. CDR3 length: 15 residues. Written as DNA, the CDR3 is TGTGCCAGCAGGGAGGACAGGGGAGCTCAAGAGACCCAGTACTTC. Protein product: CASREDRGAQETQYF.

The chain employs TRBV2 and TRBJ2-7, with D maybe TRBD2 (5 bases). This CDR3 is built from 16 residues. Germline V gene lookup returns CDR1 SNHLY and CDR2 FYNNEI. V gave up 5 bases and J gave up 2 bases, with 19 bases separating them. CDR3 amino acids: CASSKDPFSAPYEQYF. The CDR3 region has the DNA TGTGCCAGCAGTAAAGACCCCTTTAGCGCCCCCTACGAGCAGTACTTC.

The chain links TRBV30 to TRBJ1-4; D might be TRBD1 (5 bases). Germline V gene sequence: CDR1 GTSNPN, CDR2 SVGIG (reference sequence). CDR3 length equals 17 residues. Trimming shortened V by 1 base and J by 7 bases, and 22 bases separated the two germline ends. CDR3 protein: CAWSAGFSQGVGEKLFF. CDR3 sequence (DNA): TGTGCCTGGAGTGCCGGCTTTTCCCAGGGAGTAGGTGAAAAACTGTTTTTT.

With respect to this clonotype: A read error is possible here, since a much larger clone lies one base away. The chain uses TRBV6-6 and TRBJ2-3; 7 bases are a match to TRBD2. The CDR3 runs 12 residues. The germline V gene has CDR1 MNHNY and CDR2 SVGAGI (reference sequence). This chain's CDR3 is CASSPSGDTRYF. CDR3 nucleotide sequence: TGTGCCAGCAGCCCTAGCGGAGATACGCGGTATTTT.

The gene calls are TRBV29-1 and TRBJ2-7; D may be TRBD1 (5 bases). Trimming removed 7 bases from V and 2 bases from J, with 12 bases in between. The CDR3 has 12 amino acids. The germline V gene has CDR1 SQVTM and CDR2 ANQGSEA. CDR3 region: CSASTDTYEQYF. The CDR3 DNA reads TGCAGCGCCTCGACAGATACCTACGAGCAGTACTTC.

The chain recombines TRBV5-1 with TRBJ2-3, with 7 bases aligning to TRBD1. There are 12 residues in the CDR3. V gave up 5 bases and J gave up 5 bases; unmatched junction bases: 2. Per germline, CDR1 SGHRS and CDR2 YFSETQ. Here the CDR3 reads CASRQGRDTQYF. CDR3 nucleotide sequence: TGCGCCAGCAGACAGGGGAGAGATACGCAGTATTTT.